These 23 T cell receptor beta chains came from one sample sequenced in a study of blood T cell repertoires in COVID-19. Data came from immunoSEQ multiplex PCR; TCRdb stores just in-frame clones and leaves some out. The table shows under 200,000 clones, with 65% to 90% occurring only once. Specimen: peripheral blood. The receptors come from a human donor in a cohort sampled during active COVID-19.

The genes are TRBV10-3 and TRBJ2-1; 13 nucleotides align to TRBD2. With 2 bases clipped from V and 1 base from J, the junction kept 11 bases outside the gene matches. The CDR3 length is 20 residues. Per the germline V gene, CDR1 is ENHRY and CDR2 is SYGVKD. Here the CDR3 DNA reads TGTGCCATCAGTGAGGGACAGGGGGTGACTAGCGGGAGGTCCTACAATGAGCAGTTCTTC. This translates into CAISEGQGVTSGRSYNEQFF.

This chain joins TRBV5-6 and TRBJ1-1; the match to TRBD1 covers 7 bases. Germline-derived CDR1 and CDR2 are SGHDT and YYEEEE. The CDR3 covers 13 residues. The trim removed 6 bases at V and 1 base at J, leaving 3 bases unmatched. The CDR3 DNA reads as TGTGCCAGCATCCGACAGGGGAACACTGAAGCTTTCTTT. This codes for CASIRQGNTEAFF.

The DNA for the CDR3 is TGTGCCAGCAGCTTGAGGGGCCAGGGGACCCAGTACTTC. It translates to CASSLRGQGTQYF. The chain links TRBV5-8 to TRBJ2-5; D is perhaps TRBD1 (5 bases). The V end was cut by 1 base, the J end by 7 bases, with 11 bases between. The germline V gene encodes CDR1 SGHTS and CDR2 YDEGEE. The CDR3 loop spans 13 amino acids.

This chain links TRBV5-1 with TRBJ2-3; TRBD1 matches 8 bases. The V segment lost 3 bases and the J segment 2 bases; nucleotides outside the gene matches: 2. This CDR3 is 14 amino acids long. Germline-derived CDR1 and CDR2 are SGHRS and YFSETQ. The CDR3 DNA follows: TGCGCCAGCAGCTGGGACAGGCTCACAGATACGCAGTATTTT. Protein: CASSWDRLTDTQYF.

Here the CDR3 DNA reads TGTGCCAGCAGGCCTACTAGCGGGGGCTCCTACAATGAGCAGTTCTTC. Its protein product is CASRPTSGGSYNEQFF. This sequence joins TRBV28 and TRBJ2-1; 11 bases map to TRBD2. Germline V gene data show CDR1 as MDHEN and CDR2 as SYDVKM. The CDR3 covers 16 residues. J gave up 0 bases and V 6 bases, and 4 bases lay outside the gene matches.

In its sample, this clone was seen a few times. The rearrangement joins TRBV19 to TRBJ2-2; 8 bases fit TRBD1. Germline loops: CDR1 LNHDA, CDR2 SQIVND (reference sequence). With 3 bases clipped from V and 5 bases from J, the junction kept 2 bases outside the gene matches. CDR3 length: 14 residues. In DNA, the CDR3 is TGTGCCAGTAGTATGCGGACAGGGACCGGGGAGCTGTTTTTT. It yields the protein CASSMRTGTGELFF. The variable domain in full, completed from reference TRBV19 and TRBJ2-2, reads DGGITQSPKYLFRKEGQNVTLSCEQNLNHDAMYWYRQDPGQGLRLIYYSQIVNDFQKGDIAEGYSVSREKKESFPLTVTSAQKNPTAFYLCASSMRTGTGELFFGEGSRLTVL.

V usage is TRBV2 and J usage is TRBJ2-5; D is unresolved. V dropped 2 bases and J dropped 4 bases, with 14 bases sitting between them. CDR1 and CDR2 (germline): SNHLY, FYNNEI. The CDR3 covers 15 residues. The DNA of the CDR3 is TGTGCCAGCAGTGAAAAAGTGGGCATGCTAGAGACCCAGTACTTC. The encoded protein is CASSEKVGMLETQYF.

The chain carries TRBV2 and TRBJ1-1, with D tentatively TRBD1 (5 bases). CDR1 is SNHLY, CDR2 FYNNEI, per germline. V lost 7 bases and J lost 2, with 11 bases in between. The CDR3 has 13 amino acids. CDR3 nucleotide sequence: TGTGCCAGCAATAAAGACAGTAACACTGAAGCTTTCTTT. Its protein is CASNKDSNTEAFF.

This clone was seen once. The rearrangement joins TRBV5-6 to TRBJ1-1; 10 bases map to TRBD1. This CDR3 is built from 14 residues. J lost 8 bases, V lost 2 bases, and 6 bases had no gene match. Germline assignment: CDR1 SGHDT and CDR2 YYEEEE. The CDR3, as DNA: TGTGCCAGCAGCTTACAGACAGGGGGCCCCGAAGCTTTCTTT. It codes for CASSLQTGGPEAFF.

The chain couples TRBV5-6 to TRBJ1-2, with D possibly matching TRBD1 (5 bases). CDR3 length equals 13 residues. Germline V gene lookup returns CDR1 SGHDT and CDR2 YYEEEE. V was clipped by 2 bases and J by 4 bases, with 9 bases between them. The CDR3 reads CASSLDRSYGYTF. As DNA, the CDR3 is TGTGCCAGCAGCTTAGACAGAAGCTATGGCTACACCTTC.

This chain joins TRBV18 and TRBJ1-3; a possible D gene is TRBD1 (6 bases). The CDR3 totals 16 residues. Deletions cut 3 bases from V and 0 bases from J, with 12 bases between. CDR1 and CDR2 (germline): KGHSH, LQKENI. The DNA for the CDR3 is TGTGCCAGCTCACCTCCGGACAGCCTCTCTGGAAACACCATATATTTT. Its translation: CASSPPDSLSGNTIYF.

The chain joins TRBV7-6 to TRBJ1-1; unclear D gene. Per the germline V gene, CDR1 is SGHVS and CDR2 is FNYEAQ. CDR3 size: 13 residues. Trimming took 5 bases from V and 7 from J, leaving 14 bases between them. The DNA for the CDR3 is TGTGCCAGCAGCACGTACAGTACAGTTGAAGCTTTCTTT. Its translation is CASSTYSTVEAFF.

The chain joins TRBV18 to TRBJ2-1, with D possibly being TRBD2 (6 bases). V gave up 4 bases and J gave up 7 bases, with 17 bases separating them. Germline V gene data show CDR1 as KGHSH and CDR2 as LQKENI. This CDR3 has 15 residues. This CDR3 reads CASSQGPLGGNEQFF. CDR3 in DNA: TGTGCCAGCTCACAGGGGCCGCTCGGGGGTAATGAGCAGTTCTTC.

The chain has TRBV6-5 and TRBJ1-3; perhaps TRBD1 as D (6 bases). Germline V gene data show CDR1 as MNHEY and CDR2 as SVGAGI. This CDR3 has 15 amino acids. Trimming cost V 7 bases and J 2 bases, with 15 bases left between them. CDR3 coding DNA: TGTGCCAGCACCCCGGGGGGGCAGACTGGAAACACCATATATTTT. This translates into CASTPGGQTGNTIYF.

This clone was found a few times. The chain carries TRBV2 and TRBJ2-7; perhaps TRBD1 as D (5 bases). CDR3 length: 12 residues. CDR1 SNHLY and CDR2 FYNNEI come from the germline V gene. V was trimmed by 6 bases and J by 3 bases, leaving 9 bases between them. The CDR3 bases are TGTGCCAGCAGGGGGCGAGACTACGAGCAGTACTTC. This codes for CASRGRDYEQYF.

This sequence joins TRBV6-5 and TRBJ1-1; 8 bases line up with TRBD1. There are 13 residues in the CDR3. The V and J ends lost 5 bases and 3 bases, in that order; junction bases with no gene match: 2. Germline lookup yields CDR1 MNHEY and CDR2 SVGAGI. CDR3 nucleotide sequence: TGTGCCAGCAGTCTGACAGGGGACACTGAAGCTTTCTTT. It codes for CASSLTGDTEAFF.

The chain combines TRBV19 with TRBJ2-7; D might be TRBD2 (6 bases). Germline CDR1 LNHDA, CDR2 SQIVND (reference sequence). The CDR3 is made up of 16 amino acids. Trimming removed 4 bases at V and 6 bases at J, with 22 bases between. Written as DNA, the CDR3 is TGTGCCAGTAGTACGCTACCCGAGACTAGGGTTCCCGAGCAGTACTTC. Its protein product is CASSTLPETRVPEQYF. Looking up the rest from reference TRBV19 and TRBJ2-7 gives the full variable domain: DGGITQSPKYLFRKEGQNVTLSCEQNLNHDAMYWYRQDPGQGLRLIYYSQIVNDFQKGDIAEGYSVSREKKESFPLTVTSAQKNPTAFYLCASSTLPETRVPEQYFGPGTRLTVT.

V usage is TRBV2 and J usage is TRBJ1-1; perhaps TRBD1 as D (5 bases). The CDR3 is 13 residues long. The ends were cut back, 8 bases at V and 7 bases at J, with 17 bases in the middle. Germline V gene lookup returns CDR1 SNHLY and CDR2 FYNNEI. The CDR3 bases are TGTGCCAGCCACACGAGGACGGGGGGTGAAGCTTTCTTT. Protein product: CASHTRTGGEAFF.

The genes are TRBV7-9 and TRBJ2-3; 8 bases fit TRBD2. Trimming at V came to 0 bases and at J to 6 bases, leaving 11 bases not matched to a gene. The germline CDR1 and CDR2 sequences are SEHNR and FQNEAQ (reference sequence). The CDR3 is 17 amino acids. In DNA, the CDR3 is TGTGCCAGCAGCTTAGCGCGGTCATTAGCGGGATCCGATACGCAGTATTTT. Residues: CASSLARSLAGSDTQYF.

The rearrangement joins TRBV5-5 to TRBJ1-1; possibly TRBD1 for D (6 bases). V was pared by 5 bases and J by 1 base, with 18 bases between. Per germline, CDR1 SGHKS and CDR2 YYEKEE (reference sequence). The CDR3 has 16 residues. The CDR3, as DNA: TGTGCCAGCAGTCTTTTCTGGGGGCAAGGGAACACTGAAGCTTTCTTT. This gives the protein CASSLFWGQGNTEAFF.

CDR3 in DNA: TGTGCCAGCTCTGGGAGCGGGGTCACCTACGAGCAGTACTTC. Its translation is CASSGSGVTYEQYF. The chain links TRBV18 to TRBJ2-7; 7 bases map to TRBD2. Germline assignment: CDR1 KGHSH and CDR2 LQKENI. CDR3 size: 14 residues. Trimming cost V 6 bases and J 2 bases; bases outside gene matches: 7.

This rearrangement joins TRBV9 to TRBJ1-2; tentative D call: TRBD1 (5 bases). The V and J ends lost 3 bases and 7 bases respectively, with 10 bases between them. CDR3 length: 12 residues. The germline V gene encodes CDR1 SGDLS and CDR2 YYNGEE. The CDR3 is CASSGDSSGYTF. The CDR3 DNA reads as TGTGCCAGCAGCGGAGACAGTAGTGGCTACACCTTC. Variable domain in full (rest from reference TRBV9 and TRBJ1-2): DSGVTQTPKHLITATGQRVTLRCSPRSGDLSVYWYQQSLDQGLQFLIQYYNGEERAKGNILERFSAQQFPDLHSELNLSSLELGDSALYFCASSGDSSGYTFGSGTRLTVV.

This chain joins TRBV6-1 and TRBJ1-1; 8 nucleotides match TRBD1. The V gene's germline CDR1 is MNHNS and CDR2 SASEGT. Trimming took 2 bases from V and 2 from J; bases not matched to a gene: 10. CDR3 size: 17 residues. The CDR3 reads CASSERWGRGPNTEAFF. The CDR3, as DNA: TGTGCCAGCAGTGAAAGGTGGGGCAGGGGGCCTAACACTGAAGCTTTCTTT.